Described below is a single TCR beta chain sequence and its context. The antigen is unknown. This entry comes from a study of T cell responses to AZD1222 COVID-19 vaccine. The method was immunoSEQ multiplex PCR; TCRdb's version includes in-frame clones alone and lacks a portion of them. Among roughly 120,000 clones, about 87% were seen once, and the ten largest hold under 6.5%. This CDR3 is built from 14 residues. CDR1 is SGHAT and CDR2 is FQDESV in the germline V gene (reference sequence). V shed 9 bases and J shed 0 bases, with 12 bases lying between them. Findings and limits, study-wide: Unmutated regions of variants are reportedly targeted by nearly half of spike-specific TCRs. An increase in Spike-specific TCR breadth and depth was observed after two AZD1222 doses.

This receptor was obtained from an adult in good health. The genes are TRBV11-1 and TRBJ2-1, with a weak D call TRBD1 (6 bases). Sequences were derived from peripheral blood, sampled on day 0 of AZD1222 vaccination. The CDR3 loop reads CASCLGGSYNEQFF. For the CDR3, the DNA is TGTGCCAGTTGTTTAGGGGGCTCCTACAATGAGCAGTTCTTC.